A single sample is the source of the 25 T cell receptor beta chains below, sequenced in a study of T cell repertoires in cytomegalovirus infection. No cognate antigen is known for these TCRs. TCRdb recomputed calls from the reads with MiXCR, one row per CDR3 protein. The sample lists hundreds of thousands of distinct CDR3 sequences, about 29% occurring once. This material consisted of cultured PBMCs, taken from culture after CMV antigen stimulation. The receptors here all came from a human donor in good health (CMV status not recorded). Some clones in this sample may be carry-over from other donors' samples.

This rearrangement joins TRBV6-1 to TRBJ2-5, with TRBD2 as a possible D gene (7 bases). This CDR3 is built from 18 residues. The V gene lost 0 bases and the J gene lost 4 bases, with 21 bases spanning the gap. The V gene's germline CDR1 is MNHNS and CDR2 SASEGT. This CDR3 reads CASSEALRGAGVSETQYF. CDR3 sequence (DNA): TGTGCCAGCAGTGAAGCTCTCAGGGGCGCGGGAGTTTCAGAGACCCAGTACTTC.

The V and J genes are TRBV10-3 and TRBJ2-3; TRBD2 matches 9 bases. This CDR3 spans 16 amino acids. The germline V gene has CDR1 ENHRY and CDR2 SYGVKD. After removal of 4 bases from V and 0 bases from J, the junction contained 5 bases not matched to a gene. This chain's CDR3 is CAISVLAGTSTDTQYF. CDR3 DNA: TGTGCCATCAGTGTCCTAGCGGGGACTAGCACAGATACGCAGTATTTT.

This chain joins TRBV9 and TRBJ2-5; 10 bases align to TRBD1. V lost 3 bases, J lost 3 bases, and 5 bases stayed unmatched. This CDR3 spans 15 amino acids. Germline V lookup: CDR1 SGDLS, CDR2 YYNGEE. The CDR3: CASSGWDRGKETQYF. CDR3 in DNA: TGTGCCAGCAGCGGTTGGGACAGGGGAAAAGAGACCCAGTACTTC.

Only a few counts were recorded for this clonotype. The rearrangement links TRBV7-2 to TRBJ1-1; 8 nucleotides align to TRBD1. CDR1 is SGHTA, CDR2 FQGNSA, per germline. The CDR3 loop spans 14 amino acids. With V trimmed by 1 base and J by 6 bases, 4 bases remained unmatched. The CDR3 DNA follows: TGTGCCAGCAGCTTAGGGACAGGGACCCCTGAAGCTTTCTTT. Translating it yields CASSLGTGTPEAFF.

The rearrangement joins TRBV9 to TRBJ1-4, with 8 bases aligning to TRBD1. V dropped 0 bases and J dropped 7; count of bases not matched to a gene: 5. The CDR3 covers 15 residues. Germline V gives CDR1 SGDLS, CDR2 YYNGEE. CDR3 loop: CASSVGQGRSEKLFF. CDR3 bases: TGTGCCAGCAGCGTAGGACAGGGGAGGAGTGAAAAACTGTTTTTT.

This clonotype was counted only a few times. DNA for the CDR3: TGTGCCAGCAGGACCGGGACACGCTACGAGCAGTACTTC. It translates to CASRTGTRYEQYF. The chain carries TRBV7-9 and TRBJ2-7; possibly TRBD1 for D (6 bases). Germline V CDR1 and CDR2: SEHNR, FQNEAQ (reference sequence). The V end was cut by 6 bases, the J end by 3 bases, with 12 bases between. This CDR3 region has 13 residues.

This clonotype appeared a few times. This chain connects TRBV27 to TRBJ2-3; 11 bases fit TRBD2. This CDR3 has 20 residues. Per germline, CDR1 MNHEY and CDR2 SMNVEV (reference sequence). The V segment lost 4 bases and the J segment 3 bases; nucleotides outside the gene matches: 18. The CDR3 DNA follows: TGTGCCAGCAGTTACCACCCGATCCCCGGGCTAGCGGGAGGAACAGATACGCAGTATTTT. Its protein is CASSYHPIPGLAGGTDTQYF.

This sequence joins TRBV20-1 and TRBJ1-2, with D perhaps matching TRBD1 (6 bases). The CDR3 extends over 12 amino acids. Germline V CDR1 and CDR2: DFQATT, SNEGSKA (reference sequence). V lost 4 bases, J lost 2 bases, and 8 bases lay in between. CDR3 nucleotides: TGCAGTGCTACCGGACAGAACTATGGCTACACCTTC. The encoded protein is CSATGQNYGYTF.

The CDR3 sequence is CASSRAAGRTDTQYF. The CDR3 DNA reads TGTGCCAGCAGCCGGGCAGCGGGGAGGACAGATACGCAGTATTTT. This chain links TRBV7-2 with TRBJ2-3; 7 bases are shared with TRBD2. This CDR3 contains 15 residues. V was clipped by 5 bases and J by 3 bases; unmatched bases: 8. Germline V lookup: CDR1 SGHTA, CDR2 FQGNSA.

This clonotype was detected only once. CDR3 coding DNA: TGTGCCAGTAGTGGCACAGGCAGGGACACCATATATTTT. Protein sequence: CASSGTGRDTIYF. The chain carries TRBV19 and TRBJ1-3; D perhaps matches TRBD1 (5 bases). Germline V CDR1 and CDR2: LNHDA, SQIVND (reference sequence). This CDR3 contains 13 residues. Trimming shortened V by 5 bases and J by 8 bases, and 13 bases separated the two germline ends.

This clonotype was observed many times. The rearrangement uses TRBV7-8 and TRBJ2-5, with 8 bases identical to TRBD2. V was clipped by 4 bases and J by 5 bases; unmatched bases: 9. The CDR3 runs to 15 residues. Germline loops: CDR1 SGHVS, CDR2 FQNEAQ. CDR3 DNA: TGTGCCAGCAGCTCCCTCCAAAGACTAGCGGAGACCCAGTACTTC. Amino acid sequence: CASSSLQRLAETQYF.

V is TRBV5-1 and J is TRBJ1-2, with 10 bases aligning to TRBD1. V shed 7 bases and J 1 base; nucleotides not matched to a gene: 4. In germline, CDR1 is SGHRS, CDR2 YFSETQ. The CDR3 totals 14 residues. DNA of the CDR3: TGCGCCAGCCAGAGGACAGGGGGTAACTATGGCTACACCTTC. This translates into CASQRTGGNYGYTF.

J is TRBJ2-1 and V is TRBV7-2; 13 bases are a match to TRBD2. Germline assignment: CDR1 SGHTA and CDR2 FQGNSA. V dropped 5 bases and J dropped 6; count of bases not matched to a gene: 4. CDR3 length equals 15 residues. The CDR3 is CASSIGLAGANEQFF. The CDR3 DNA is TGTGCCAGCAGCATTGGACTAGCGGGAGCCAATGAGCAGTTCTTC.

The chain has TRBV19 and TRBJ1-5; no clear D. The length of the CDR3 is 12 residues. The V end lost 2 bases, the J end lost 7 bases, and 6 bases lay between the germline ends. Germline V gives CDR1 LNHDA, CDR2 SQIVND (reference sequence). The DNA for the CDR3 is TGTGCCAGTAGTATAAGCGTACAGCCCCAGCATTTT. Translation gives CASSISVQPQHF.

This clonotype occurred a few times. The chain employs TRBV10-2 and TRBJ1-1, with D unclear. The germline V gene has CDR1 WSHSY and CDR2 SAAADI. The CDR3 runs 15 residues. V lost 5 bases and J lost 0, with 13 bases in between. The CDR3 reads CASSPGRIMNTEAFF. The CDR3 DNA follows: TGCGCCAGCAGTCCCGGACGGATCATGAACACTGAAGCTTTCTTT.

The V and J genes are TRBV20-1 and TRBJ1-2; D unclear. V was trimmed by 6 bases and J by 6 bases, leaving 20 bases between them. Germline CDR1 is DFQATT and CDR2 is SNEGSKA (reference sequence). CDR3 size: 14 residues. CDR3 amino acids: CSATLELGEDGYTF. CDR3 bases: TGCAGTGCGACCTTGGAGTTAGGCGAGGATGGCTACACCTTC.

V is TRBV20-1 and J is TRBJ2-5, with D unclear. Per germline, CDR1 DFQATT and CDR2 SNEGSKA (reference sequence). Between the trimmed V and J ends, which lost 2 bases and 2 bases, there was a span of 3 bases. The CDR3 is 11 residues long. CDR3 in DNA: TGCAGTGCTAGAACGCAAGAGACCCAGTACTTC. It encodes CSARTQETQYF.

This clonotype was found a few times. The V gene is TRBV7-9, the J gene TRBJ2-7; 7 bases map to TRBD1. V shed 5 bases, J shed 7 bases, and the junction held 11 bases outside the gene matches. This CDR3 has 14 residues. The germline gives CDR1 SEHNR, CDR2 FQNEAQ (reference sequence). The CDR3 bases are TGTGCCAGCAGCCCAGGGACAGATTTGGGAGAGCAGTACTTC. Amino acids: CASSPGTDLGEQYF.

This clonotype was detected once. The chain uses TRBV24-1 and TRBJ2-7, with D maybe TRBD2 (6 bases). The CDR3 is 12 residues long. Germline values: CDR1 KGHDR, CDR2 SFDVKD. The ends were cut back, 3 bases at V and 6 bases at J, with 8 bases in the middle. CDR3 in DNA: TGTGCCACCAGTGATGACGGGAGCGAGCAGTACTTC. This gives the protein CATSDDGSEQYF.

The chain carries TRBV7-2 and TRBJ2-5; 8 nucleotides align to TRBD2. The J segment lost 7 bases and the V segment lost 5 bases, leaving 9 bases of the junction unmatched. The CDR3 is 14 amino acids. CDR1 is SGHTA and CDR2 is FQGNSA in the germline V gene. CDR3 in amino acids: CASSRRGGAGTQYF. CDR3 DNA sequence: TGTGCCAGCAGCCGACGGGGGGGGGCTGGGACCCAGTACTTC. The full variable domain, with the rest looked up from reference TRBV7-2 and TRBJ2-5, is GAGVSQSPSNKVTEKGKDVELRCDPISGHTALYWYRQSLGQGLEFLIYFQGNSAPDKSGLPSDRFSAERTGGSVSTLTIQRTQQEDSAVYLCASSRRGGAGTQYFGPGTRLLVL.

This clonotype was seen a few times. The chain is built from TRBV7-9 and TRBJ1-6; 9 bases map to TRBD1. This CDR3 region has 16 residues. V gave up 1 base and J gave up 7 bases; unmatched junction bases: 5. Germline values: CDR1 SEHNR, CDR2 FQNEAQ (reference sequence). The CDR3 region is CASSLERGQGNSPLHF. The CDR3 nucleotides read TGTGCCAGCAGCTTAGAGAGGGGACAGGGAAATTCACCCCTCCACTTT.

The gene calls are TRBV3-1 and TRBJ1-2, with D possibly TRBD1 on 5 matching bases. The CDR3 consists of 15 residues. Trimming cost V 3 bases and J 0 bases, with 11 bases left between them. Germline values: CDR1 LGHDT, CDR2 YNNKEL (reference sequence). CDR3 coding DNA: TGTGCCAGCAGCCAGGCTCGGGGGGCTAACTATGGCTACACCTTC. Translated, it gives CASSQARGANYGYTF.

CDR3 DNA sequence: TGTGCCAGTAGTATAGATCCTGTGGGGCTTGGAGGCTACACCTTC. Its translation is CASSIDPVGLGGYTF. The genes are TRBV19 and TRBJ1-2, with D tentatively TRBD1 (5 bases). This CDR3 contains 15 residues. The V and J ends lost 0 bases and 8 bases respectively, with 16 bases between them. Germline lookup yields CDR1 LNHDA and CDR2 SQIVND (reference sequence).

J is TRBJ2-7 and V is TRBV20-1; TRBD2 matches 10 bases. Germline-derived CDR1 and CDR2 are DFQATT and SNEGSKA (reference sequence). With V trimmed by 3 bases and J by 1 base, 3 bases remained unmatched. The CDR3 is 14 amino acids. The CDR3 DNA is TGCAGTGCTAGGGAAGCGGGAGGGTCCTACGAGCAGTACTTC. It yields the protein CSAREAGGSYEQYF.

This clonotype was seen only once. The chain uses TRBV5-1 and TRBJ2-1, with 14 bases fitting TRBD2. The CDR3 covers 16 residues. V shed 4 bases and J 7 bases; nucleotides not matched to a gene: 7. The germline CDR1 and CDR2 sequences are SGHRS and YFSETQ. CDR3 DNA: TGCGCCAGCAGCCTGACTAGCGGGGGGGCTTGGAATGAGCAGTTCTTC. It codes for CASSLTSGGAWNEQFF.